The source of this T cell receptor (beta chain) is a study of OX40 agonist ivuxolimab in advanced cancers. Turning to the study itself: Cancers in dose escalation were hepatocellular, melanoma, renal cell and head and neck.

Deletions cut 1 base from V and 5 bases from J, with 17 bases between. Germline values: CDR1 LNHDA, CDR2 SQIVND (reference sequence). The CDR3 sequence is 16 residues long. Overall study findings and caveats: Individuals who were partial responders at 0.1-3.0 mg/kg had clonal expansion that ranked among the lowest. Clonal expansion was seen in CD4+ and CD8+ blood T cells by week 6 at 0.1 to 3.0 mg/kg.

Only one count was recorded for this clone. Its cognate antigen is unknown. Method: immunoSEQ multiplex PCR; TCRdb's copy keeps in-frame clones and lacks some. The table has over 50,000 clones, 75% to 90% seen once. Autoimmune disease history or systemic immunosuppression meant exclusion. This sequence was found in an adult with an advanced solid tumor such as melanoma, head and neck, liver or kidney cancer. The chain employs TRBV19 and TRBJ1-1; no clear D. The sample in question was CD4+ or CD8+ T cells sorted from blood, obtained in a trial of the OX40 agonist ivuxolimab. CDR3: CASSIVGAGPGTEAFF. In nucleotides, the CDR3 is TGTGCCAGTAGTATAGTCGGAGCCGGACCGGGAACTGAAGCTTTCTTT.